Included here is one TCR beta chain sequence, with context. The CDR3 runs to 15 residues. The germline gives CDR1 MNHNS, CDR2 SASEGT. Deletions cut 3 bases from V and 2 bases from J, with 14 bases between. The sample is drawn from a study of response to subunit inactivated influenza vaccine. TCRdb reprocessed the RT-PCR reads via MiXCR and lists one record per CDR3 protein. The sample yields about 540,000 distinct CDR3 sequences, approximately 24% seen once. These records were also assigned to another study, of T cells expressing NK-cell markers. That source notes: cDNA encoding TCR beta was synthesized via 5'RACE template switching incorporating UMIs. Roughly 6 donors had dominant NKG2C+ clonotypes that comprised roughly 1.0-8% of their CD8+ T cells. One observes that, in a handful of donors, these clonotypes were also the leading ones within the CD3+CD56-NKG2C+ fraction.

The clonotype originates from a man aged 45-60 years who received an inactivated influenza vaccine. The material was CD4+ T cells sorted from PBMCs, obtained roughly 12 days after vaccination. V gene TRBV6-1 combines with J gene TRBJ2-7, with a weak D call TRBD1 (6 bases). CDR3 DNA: TGTGCCAGCAGTGAGGGGGCCGTAAGAGCCTACGAGCAGTACTTC. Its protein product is CASSEGAVRAYEQYF.